This T cell receptor beta chain emerged from a study of cytomegalovirus exposure and HLA in healthy donors. V was shortened by 0 bases and J by 1 base, with 9 bases between the two germline ends. This CDR3 region has 15 residues. Germline values: CDR1 LNHNV, CDR2 YYDKDF (reference sequence). The PCR had 60 Vbeta and 13 Jbeta primers. The protocol was immunoSEQ multiplex PCR, while the TCRdb copy is restricted to in-frame clones and leaves out a portion. This sample has some 94,000 clones, with 69% found just once. With respect to this clone: Its antigen is still unknown.

Findings and limits, study-wide: In a later analysis, donors in an Asian-associated ancestry cluster reportedly had fewer N-insertions in productive TCRs than the cohort mean. The authors reported that TCR beta sequences could predict HLA-A and HLA-B alleles. These predictions were accurate for most subjects in the first cohort. Earlier analysis yielded a pattern in which most TCR beta V segments were productive about 90% or about 30% of the time.

The receptor's source is a man in his fifties in good health and CMV-seronegative. The sequenced sample was PBMCs. The chain recombines TRBV15 with TRBJ1-1, with a weak D call TRBD1 (6 bases). For the CDR3, the DNA is TGTGCCACCAGCAGAGACCGGACAGAGAACACTGAAGCTTTCTTT. This gives the protein CATSRDRTENTEAFF. Using reference TRBV15 and TRBJ1-1 for the parts outside the CDR3, the full variable domain is DAMVIQNPRYQVTQFGKPVTLSCSQTLNHNVMYWYQQKSSQAPKLLFHYYDKDFNNEADTPDNFQSRRPNTSFCFLDIRSPGLGDTAMYLCATSRDRTENTEAFFGQGTRLTVV.